Each of the 13 T cell receptor beta chains below was sequenced from the same sample in a study of cytomegalovirus exposure and HLA in healthy donors. It was with 60 Vbeta and 13 Jbeta primers that the PCR ran. The assay was immunoSEQ multiplex PCR, and TCRdb's table has in-frame clones only and misses some. This table has tens of thousands of clones, around 80% appearing once. The material sequenced was PBMCs. The source of these receptors is a man aged 50-59 years in good health and CMV-seropositive.

This rearrangement joins TRBV6-6 to TRBJ1-2; the D gene is possibly TRBD1 (5 bases). There are 11 residues in the CDR3. Trimming shortened V by 6 bases and J by 5 bases, and 7 bases separated the two germline ends. Germline CDR1 and CDR2: MNHNY and SVGAGI (reference sequence). CDR3 amino acids: CASSPGYGYTF. CDR3 DNA sequence: TGTGCCAGCAGCCCAGGGTATGGCTACACCTTC.

The table lists this clone with a count of one. The J gene is TRBJ2-1, the V gene TRBV30; maybe TRBD2 (5 bases). The CDR3 is 16 amino acids. With 3 bases removed from V and 2 bases from J, the gap between germline ends came to 17 bases. The germline CDR1 and CDR2 sequences are GTSNPN and SVGIG (reference sequence). The CDR3 loop reads CAWSAGVAVPYNEQFF. The CDR3 coding sequence is TGTGCCTGGAGCGCCGGGGTAGCAGTACCCTACAATGAGCAGTTCTTC. Full variable domain (rest looked up from reference TRBV30 and TRBJ2-1): SQTIHQWPATLVQPVGSPLSLECTVEGTSNPNLYWYRQAAGRGLQLLFYSVGIGQISSEVPQNLSASRPQDRQFILSSKKLLLSDSGFYLCAWSAGVAVPYNEQFFGPGTRLTVL.

In DNA form, the CDR3 reads TGTGCCAGCAGCTTATACGTTCGGGAGACCCAGTACTTC. Its protein is CASSLYVRETQYF. V is TRBV7-2 and J is TRBJ2-5; D gene unclear. Germline V gives CDR1 SGHTA, CDR2 FQGNSA. This CDR3 contains 13 residues. V gave up 2 bases and J gave up 5 bases, with 9 bases separating them.

In its sample, this clone was seen a few times. The chain is built from TRBV6-5 and TRBJ2-7, with TRBD1 matching 10 bases. The CDR3 has 14 amino acids. Looked up from germline, CDR1 is MNHEY and CDR2 is SVGAGI. V lost 4 bases and J lost 5; bases outside the gene matches: 5. CDR3 sequence: CASSSGTGVHEQYF. The CDR3 nucleotides read TGTGCCAGCAGTTCCGGGACAGGGGTCCACGAGCAGTACTTC.

V and J are TRBV28 and TRBJ1-3; D is perhaps TRBD1 (6 bases). Trimming shortened V by 3 bases and J by 4 bases, and 10 bases separated the two germline ends. Germline lookup yields CDR1 MDHEN and CDR2 SYDVKM. The CDR3 contains 14 residues. The CDR3 nucleotides read TGTGCCAGCAGTTTCGGGACAACCGGAAACACCATATATTTT. This encodes CASSFGTTGNTIYF.

The chain employs TRBV19 and TRBJ2-3; 9 bases line up with TRBD2. Germline values: CDR1 LNHDA, CDR2 SQIVND (reference sequence). The V and J ends lost 5 bases and 2 bases, in that order; junction bases with no gene match: 8. CDR3 size: 16 residues. Here the CDR3 reads CASSSGSGGPTDTQYF. CDR3 nucleotide sequence: TGTGCCAGTAGTTCTGGTAGCGGGGGACCCACAGATACGCAGTATTTT.

The chain couples TRBV27 to TRBJ2-6; TRBD1 might be the D (5 bases). Germline CDR1 reads MNHEY; CDR2 reads SMNVEV (reference sequence). V shed 4 bases and J shed 1 base, with 11 bases lying between them. This CDR3 is 16 amino acids long. The CDR3 nucleotides are TGTGCCAGCAGTTCCAACAGGCCTTCTGGGGCCAACGTCCTGACTTTC. Translated: CASSSNRPSGANVLTF.

This clone has a single count. The genes are TRBV7-9 and TRBJ2-7; possible D gene TRBD1, 5 bases. The CDR3 runs to 15 residues. V was cut by 2 bases and J by 3 bases, with 14 bases left in between. From germline, CDR1 is SEHNR and CDR2 FQNEAQ (reference sequence). The CDR3 DNA is TGTGCCAGCAGCTTATGGCCGGACACCGACTACGAGCAGTACTTC. It encodes CASSLWPDTDYEQYF.

This clone appeared a single time. V usage is TRBV6-6 and J usage is TRBJ1-2; D perhaps matches TRBD1 (5 bases). CDR3 length: 14 amino acids. Germline V gives CDR1 MNHNY, CDR2 SVGAGI (reference sequence). The ends were cut back, 5 bases at V and 8 bases at J, with 18 bases in the middle. The CDR3 region is CASSARGGGGGYTF. In DNA, the CDR3 is TGTGCCAGCAGTGCTAGGGGTGGGGGAGGAGGCTACACCTTC.

The gene calls are TRBV15 and TRBJ2-7, with D maybe TRBD1 (6 bases). Germline CDR1 LNHNV, CDR2 YYDKDF (reference sequence). Trimming removed 4 bases from V and 2 bases from J, with 21 bases in between. This CDR3 comprises 17 residues. The CDR3 sequence: CATSKSQGSPNPYEQYF. CDR3 nucleotide sequence: TGTGCCACCAGCAAAAGTCAGGGGAGTCCCAATCCCTACGAGCAGTACTTC.

The V and J genes are TRBV2 and TRBJ1-2; the match to TRBD1 covers 7 bases. Germline values: CDR1 SNHLY, CDR2 FYNNEI. The CDR3 runs 16 residues. The V segment lost 6 bases and the J segment 1 base; nucleotides outside the gene matches: 11. CDR3 in amino acids: CASSPGGTRNNYGYTF. The CDR3 DNA is TGTGCCAGCAGCCCAGGGGGAACAAGGAATAACTATGGCTACACCTTC.

The chain combines TRBV4-3 with TRBJ2-1, with 8 bases aligning to TRBD2. The germline V gene has CDR1 LGHNA and CDR2 YSLEER. The V gene end was trimmed by 0 bases and the J gene end by 8 bases; junction bases not matched to a gene: 6. The CDR3 consists of 15 residues. The CDR3 reads CASSQDGTRGDEQFF. CDR3 DNA sequence: TGCGCCAGCAGCCAAGACGGGACTAGGGGCGATGAGCAGTTCTTC.

About this clone itself: The CDR3 end shows no conserved phenylalanine or tryptophan, and so a read error is likely. The V and J genes are TRBV9 and TRBJ2-7; D is possibly TRBD2 (5 bases). This CDR3 is 15 amino acids long. CDR1 is SGDLS and CDR2 is YYNGEE in the germline V gene. CDR3 in amino acids: CGSSSQRPSPYEQYL. The CDR3 nucleotides are TGTGGCAGCAGCTCCCAGCGGCCCAGCCCCTACGAGCAGTACTTG.